This TCR beta chain was recovered during a study of cytomegalovirus exposure and HLA in healthy donors (dated by TCRdb to 2015 to 2018). General notes on the study: An earlier analysis of several hundred of the donors reported about 250 Gb of sequence data and 117 million unique TCR beta sequences from roughly 200 million T cells. Every repertoire in the discovery cohort had been generated on one and the same sequencing platform. Roughly 300 gigabases of sequencing data and 70 million to 85 million unique TCR sequences were included in an early release covering 550 to 650 HLA-typed donors. The study aimed to test whether signatures of past pathogen exposure could be identified by cataloging public T cell receptors. In a later analysis, previously published TCR beta repertoires from 500 to 750 donors were re-analyzed and high-resolution HLA genotyping was added so that TCR occurrence patterns could be studied. Besides the first cohort of hundreds of subjects, a separate validation cohort made up of roughly 120 different subjects was used. Across under 500 genotyped donors of the cohort, an average of about 200,000 unique TCR beta nucleotide sequences per donor were sequenced, and approximately 17% of those sequences were non-productive. To decide whether each TCR beta V gene segment behaved as functional or pseudogenic, an earlier analysis of some 570 of the donors relied on high-throughput TCR beta sequencing. A later genetic analysis took genome-wide SNP genotypes for about 55% of the 666 donors and used that subset as a discovery cohort. The study profiled the T cell repertoires of fewer than 850 subjects by immunosequencing and related them to cytomegalovirus serostatus. The later analysis used no new phenotypic data to find candidate immune exposures, relying instead on TCR beta sequences and their occurrence across donors. HLA typing included class I and class II loci at four-digit resolution. Alongside the repertoire data, information on donor age, sex, ethnicity and CMV serostatus was compiled. About 5 DR-DQ haplotypes were handled as single units for association and clustering, since linkage in the cohort was strong. The study combined high-throughput TCR immunosequencing, statistical association of individual TCRs with disease status, and machine learning to predict cytomegalovirus infection status. Among the roughly 400 genotyped donors, roughly 80% belonged to the genetic ancestry cluster associated with self-reported Caucasian donors. Typing coverage varied by locus: roughly 620-640 donors for A, B, C, DRB1 and DQB1; roughly 510 for DQA1; nearly 610 for DPA1; approximately 470 for DPB1.

Broader findings and caveats from the paper: The authors suggested that the approach could potentially be extended to other disease states and immunological phenotypes. In an earlier analysis of 587 of the donors, most TCR beta V segments appeared in productive rearrangements about 87% or about 30% of the time, broadly matching IMGT annotations. In a later analysis, HLA-associated TCR beta chains showed more clonal expansion and lower generation probabilities than non-associated chains that were equally common. Three of the identified cytomegalovirus-associated TCR beta chains were confirmed in vitro to be specific for cytomegalovirus antigens. Because the 87-base-pair reads could not distinguish some IMGT-functional V segments, including TRBV6-2 and TRBV6-3, those segments were excluded. Because some donors lacked HLA typing at each locus, the association tests relied only on the typed subset. According to a later analysis, most CMV-associated TCR beta chains appeared to be HLA-restricted, and the HLA associations seemed to be driven largely by CMV exposure. According to a later genetic analysis, donors in an Asian-associated ancestry cluster had fewer N-insertions in productive TCRs than the roughly 670-donor mean. The sequencing pipeline was judged likely to have produced a cluster of highly shared sequence variants as a technical artifact. An association between a missense DCLRE1C variant and V-gene and J-gene trimming of TCR beta chains was found in a later genetic analysis and replicated in an independent cohort. A further reported finding was that TCR beta sequences accurately predicted the HLA-A and HLA-B alleles for most subjects in the first cohort. Sequencing depth was assumed to be roughly uniform across donors in the presence/absence analyses, though that assumption may not hold. Only TCR beta chains were sequenced in this cohort, and the absence of alpha or paired-chain data limited detectable features. Several of the top co-occurrence clusters appeared to be linked to parvovirus B19, influenza, CMV and Epstein-Barr virus, according to a later analysis. Across donors, most TCR sequences were observed very rarely, whereas some public TCRs were present in many individuals. In a later analysis, the rate of TCR association differed among HLA loci, with DRB1 alleles having the most associated TCRs and HLA-C alleles having the fewest. The only immune exposure information available for the cohort was CMV serostatus. In a later analysis, around 15,000 TCR beta sequences were associated with specific HLA alleles at a false discovery rate of 0.05. Cytomegalovirus status was reported to be diagnosed by the classifier with high specificity and sensitivity in both the original and validation cohorts. Because counts were too low, approximately 15 rarely observed V segments, including chromosome 9 orphons, were excluded from the earlier analysis of under 650 of the donors. Assigning TCR associations to individual alleles was difficult when HLA alleles, especially DR and DQ, strongly co-occurred. A total of 150 or so TCR beta chains were listed by the study as associated with cytomegalovirus. Linkage disequilibrium might explain the correlated functional status among segregating V segments, but an unknown experimental factor could not be ruled out.

This clone was recorded only once. The clone's antigen remains unknown. There are no base qualities to consult, and no much larger clone falls within one base. The CDR3 starts with the cysteine, ends with the phenylalanine, and has 15 residues. The entry retains the CDR3 DNA only, 45 bases that are in frame from base 1. From the germline V gene, CDR1 is SGHRS and CDR2 is YFSETQ. V lost 2 bases and J lost 3 bases, and the count of bases not matched to a germline gene is 2. Receptor libraries were prepared by the immunoSEQ multiplex PCR assay. A mixture of 60 forward primers for TCR Vbeta segments and 13 reverse primers for TCR Jbeta segments was used in the multiplex PCR. The CDR3 region of rearranged TCR beta genes was amplified from genomic DNA by a multiplex PCR assay. Amplified TCR beta libraries were sequenced as 87-base-pair reads on the Illumina HiSeq System. The source study handled its data this way. In a later analysis, approximately 74 million unique TCR beta chains were counted across the approximately 640 repertoires, and roughly 11 million of these chains were shared by at least two donors. A nearest-neighbor algorithm error-corrected the raw reads and collapsed the reads into unique sequences, merging closely related sequences to remove PCR and sequencing errors. Alignment of CDR3 sequences to IMGT reference sequences was used to assign V, D and J gene segments. For a sequence to be retained, a match of at least six nucleotides was required to both a V gene segment and a J gene segment. A rearrangement counted as productive if the CDR3 had no stop codons and remained in frame with V and J, and every other rearrangement counted as non-productive. Following IMGT convention, CDR3 was defined as the stretch from the second conserved V-encoded cysteine to the conserved J-encoded phenylalanine. In an earlier analysis of just under 600 of the donors, sequences lacking an unambiguous match to a single V gene segment were excluded. An earlier analysis of 587 of the donors called V segments functional above 56.7% productive rearrangements and segregating when the between-donor standard deviation exceeded 5%. A statistical classification framework was built for diagnosing cytomegalovirus status from the catalog of TCR beta chain sequences. In a later analysis, V and J genes were assigned by comparing TCR nucleotide sequences against IMGT/GENE-DB human TR gene sequences. Using the TCRdist pipeline, a later analysis assigned CDR3 sequences along with most-parsimonious VDJ recombination scenarios. In a later analysis, each TCR beta chain was defined by its CDR3 amino acid sequence together with its V-gene family, and reads without a unique V-gene family were excluded. In a later analysis, 450 to 600 highly shared, low-generation-probability nucleotide sequences were removed to address suspected cross-contamination and a sequencing artifact. In a later analysis, a clonal expansion index for each public chain was calculated from normalized within-repertoire ranks of inferred template counts. In a later analysis, generation probabilities were computed using a VDJ recombination model fitted to out-of-frame rearrangements, and the results were checked against IGoR. Hypergeometric tests were used in a later analysis to score TCR-TCR, TCR-HLA and TCR-CMV co-occurrence, with a repertoire-size bias correction applied to the TCR pairs. In a later analysis, false discovery rates were estimated by permuting HLA or CMV assignments 20 times. A later analysis grouped co-occurring TCRs with DBSCAN, adding TCRdist sequence similarity when clustering within HLA-allele-positive subsets. Repertoires with fewer than 30,000 or more than 120,000 public chains, plus five repertoires with anomalous nucleotide sharing, were excluded from co-occurrence clustering. TCRdb retrieved this table from immuneACCESS and kept in-frame rearrangements only. Not all clones are present; in checked studies, unresolved V genes account for under half, and no reason is known for the remainder. V and J calls and clone size are copied from that table; D and trimming were computed from the DNA. This sample is represented by more than 95,000 clones; around two thirds of them were singletons. The ten largest clones take up roughly 9.7% of the sample.

The cohort comprised 666 healthy bone marrow donors. Cohort members were all nominally healthy when sampled, although unrecorded immune exposures were likely present. The donor tested CMV seropositive and was one of the 289 seropositive cohort members. Every donor gave a peripheral blood sample, and the peripheral blood mononuclear cells from that sample were used for TCR beta sequencing. Genomic DNA extraction from the blood cell samples was performed with the Qiagen DNeasy Blood Extraction Kit. The V gene is TRBV5-1 and the J gene is TRBJ2-2, and 9 bases in between align with TRBD2. This receptor was taken from a middle-aged woman in good health and CMV-seropositive. Sample: PBMCs. CDR3 reads: CASSFGLAHTGELFF. At the DNA level, the sequence is TGCGCCAGCAGCTTCGGACTAGCGCACACCGGGGAGCTGTTTTTT. The reference TRBV5-1 and TRBJ2-2 proteins fill in what lies around the CDR3, so the full variable domain reads KAGVTQTPRYLIKTRGQQVTLSCSPISGHRSVSWYQQTPGQGLQFLFEYFSETQRNKGNFPGRFSGRQFSNSRSEMNVSTLELGDSALYLCASSFGLAHTGELFFGEGSRLTVL.